A single sample is the source of the 26 T cell receptor beta chains below, sequenced in a study of T cell repertoires in cytomegalovirus infection. TCRdb called the reads again in MiXCR, with one record for every CDR3 protein. In the table there are around 310,000 distinct CDR3 sequences, about a sixth of which are singletons. Sequencing was carried out using PBMCs. The receptors here all came from a human donor in good health (CMV status not recorded). Some clones in this sample may be carry-over from other donors' samples.

The rearrangement joins TRBV28 to TRBJ2-7; D remains unclear. Germline V CDR1 and CDR2: MDHEN, SYDVKM. The CDR3 consists of 13 residues. Trimming shortened V by 5 bases and J by 5 bases, and 13 bases separated the two germline ends. Written as DNA, the CDR3 is TGTGCCAGCAGTAGCGTACCAGAGGACGAGCAGTACTTC. Its translation is CASSSVPEDEQYF.

This clonotype turned up a few times. The chain uses TRBV12-3 or TRBV12-4 and TRBJ2-1; the match to TRBD2 covers 10 bases. J was trimmed by 6 bases and V by 8 bases; bases with no gene match: 4. The CDR3 has 13 amino acids. The CDR3 DNA reads as TGTGCCAGCGGACTAGCGGCGATCAATGAGCAGTTCTTC. Its protein is CASGLAAINEQFF.

This clonotype appeared a few times. The chain couples TRBV4-3 to TRBJ1-4; perhaps TRBD1 as D (6 bases). Germline CDR1 LGHNA, CDR2 YSLEER. This CDR3 region has 16 residues. The V and J ends lost 0 bases and 4 bases respectively, with 12 bases between them. The CDR3: CASSQDSGAGNEKLFF. The CDR3 bases are TGCGCCAGCAGCCAAGATTCAGGGGCGGGTAATGAAAAACTGTTTTTT.

In its sample, this clonotype was seen many times. This chain uses TRBV12-3 or TRBV12-4 with TRBJ1-6, with TRBD1 as a possible D gene (6 bases). Deletions cut 1 base from V and 10 bases from J, with 14 bases between. The CDR3 loop spans 15 amino acids. The CDR3 DNA reads TGTGCCAGCAGTTTAGGTGGGAATCAGGGGTCACCCCTCCACTTT. It yields the protein CASSLGGNQGSPLHF.

The chain has TRBV5-1 and TRBJ2-7, with 7 bases identical to TRBD2. V shed 9 bases, J shed 0 bases, and the junction held 9 bases outside the gene matches. This CDR3 comprises 14 residues. In germline, CDR1 is SGHRS, CDR2 YFSETQ. CDR3 amino acids: CATGIGGSSYEQYF. The CDR3, as DNA: TGCGCCACAGGGATCGGGGGGAGCTCCTACGAGCAGTACTTC.

This clonotype showed up many times. The rearrangement uses TRBV7-6 and TRBJ2-3, with 11 positions matching TRBD1. Trimming took 5 bases from V and 3 from J; bases not matched to a gene: 4. There are 15 residues in the CDR3. CDR1 SGHVS and CDR2 FNYEAQ come from the germline V gene. CDR3 sequence: CASSTGQGATDTQYF. Written as DNA, the CDR3 is TGTGCCAGCAGCACAGGACAGGGGGCTACAGATACGCAGTATTTT.

The J gene is TRBJ2-7, the V gene TRBV6-5, with D perhaps TRBD1 (6 bases). Per the germline V gene, CDR1 is MNHEY and CDR2 is SVGAGI. The V and J ends lost 6 bases and 4 bases respectively, with 22 bases between them. The CDR3 sequence is 16 residues long. CDR3 loop: CASRRRGQGFMYEQYF. CDR3 nucleotide sequence: TGTGCCAGCAGACGCCGGGGCCAGGGGTTCATGTACGAGCAGTACTTC.

This clonotype was counted many times. This sequence may be a read error, since a much larger clone differs from it by one base. The J gene is TRBJ1-5, the V gene TRBV28; D is unclear. The CDR3 is 13 residues long. V lost 3 bases, J lost 3 bases, and 6 bases lay in between. The germline gives CDR1 MDHEN, CDR2 SYDVKM. DNA of the CDR3: TGTGCCAGCAGTTTCCCCACCAATCAGCCCCAGCATTTT. Its translation: CASSFPTNQPQHF.

Only a few counts were recorded for this clonotype. This chain joins TRBV28 and TRBJ2-2; D gene unclear. This CDR3 spans 15 amino acids. Trimming shortened V by 7 bases and J by 1 base, and 13 bases separated the two germline ends. Looked up from germline, CDR1 is MDHEN and CDR2 is SYDVKM. CDR3 nucleotides: TGTGCCAGCAAAGTTCGACCGAAGAACACCGGGGAGCTGTTTTTT. This sequence encodes CASKVRPKNTGELFF.

This chain's CDR3 is CASSSETGRSTEAFF. CDR3 nucleotide sequence: TGTGCCAGCAGCTCGGAGACAGGGAGGAGCACTGAAGCTTTCTTT. The chain recombines TRBV9 with TRBJ1-1, with 7 bases that match TRBD1. The CDR3 is 15 residues long. V was pared by 4 bases and J by 4 bases, with 10 bases of the junction left unmatched. Germline V CDR1 and CDR2: SGDLS, YYNGEE.

The chain joins TRBV12-5 to TRBJ1-1; D unresolved. In germline, CDR1 is LGHNT, CDR2 FRNRAP. V was shortened by 6 bases and J by 0 bases, with 2 bases between the two germline ends. The CDR3 extends over 11 amino acids. CDR3 in amino acids: CASGVNTEAFF. In DNA form, the CDR3 reads TGTGCTAGTGGCGTGAACACTGAAGCTTTCTTT.

CDR3: CSARPLPGQAYEQYF. CDR3 in DNA: TGCAGTGCCCGGCCCTTACCGGGACAGGCCTACGAGCAGTACTTC. The chain joins TRBV20-1 to TRBJ2-7, with 8 bases aligning to TRBD1. Germline assignment: CDR1 DFQATT and CDR2 SNEGSKA (reference sequence). V lost 6 bases and J lost 2; bases outside the gene matches: 12. The CDR3 contains 15 residues.

The chain is built from TRBV12-3 or TRBV12-4 and TRBJ1-2; 9 nucleotides line up with TRBD1. This CDR3 has 15 residues. Germline trimming cut 7 bases from V and 3 bases from J; bases unmatched to any gene: 9. This CDR3 is CASKQGASFDYGYTF. The CDR3 DNA reads as TGTGCCAGCAAACAGGGGGCGAGTTTTGACTATGGCTACACCTTC.

In its sample, this clonotype was seen many times. V is TRBV6-1 and J is TRBJ2-1; D possibly matches TRBD1 or TRBD2 (5 bases each). There are 15 residues in the CDR3. V was clipped by 2 bases and J by 12 bases, with 20 bases between them. Germline assignment: CDR1 MNHNS and CDR2 SASEGT. The CDR3, as DNA: TGTGCCAGCAGTGAATTATTAGAGGGGTCCATCGGGCAGTTCTTC. It translates to CASSELLEGSIGQFF.

The rearrangement uses TRBV27 and TRBJ2-3, with 8 bases identical to TRBD2. There are 17 residues in the CDR3. Germline trimming cut 2 bases from V and 2 bases from J; bases unmatched to any gene: 9. Per the germline V gene, CDR1 is MNHEY and CDR2 is SMNVEV (reference sequence). CDR3 sequence reads: CASSLTTSASITDTQYF. CDR3 sequence (DNA): TGTGCCAGCAGTTTAACGACTAGCGCGTCAATCACAGATACGCAGTATTTT.

The chain couples TRBV6-5 to TRBJ2-7, with D perhaps matching TRBD1 (5 bases). V lost 5 bases and J 0 bases, leaving 11 bases between the germline ends. Germline CDR1 is MNHEY and CDR2 is SVGAGI. CDR3 size: 14 residues. In DNA, the CDR3 is TGTGCCAGCAGTAATGGGGCCCTCTCCTACGAGCAGTACTTC. It encodes CASSNGALSYEQYF.

As for this clonotype: A read error may be the cause here, since a much bigger clone is one base away. The CDR3 sequence is CASNLTGQSSYNEQFF. The CDR3 bases are TGTGCCAGCAACCTAACGGGCCAAAGCTCCTACAATGAGCAGTTCTTC. V gene TRBV7-2 combines with J gene TRBJ2-1; no clear D. This CDR3 region has 16 residues. Trimming removed 7 bases from V and 0 bases from J, with 16 bases in between. Per the germline V gene, CDR1 is SGHTA and CDR2 is FQGNSA.

This clonotype was counted ten times or more. The V and J genes are TRBV28 and TRBJ1-4; 9 bases map to TRBD1. This CDR3 has 14 amino acids. J was trimmed by 6 bases and V by 6 bases; bases with no gene match: 5. Germline CDR1 is MDHEN and CDR2 is SYDVKM. CDR3 in amino acids: CASSRTGDYEKLFF. The DNA for the CDR3 is TGTGCCAGCAGCAGGACAGGGGATTATGAAAAACTGTTTTTT.

This clonotype was observed a handful of times. The chain links TRBV20-1 to TRBJ2-3, with D perhaps matching TRBD2 (6 bases). The germline V gene encodes CDR1 DFQATT and CDR2 SNEGSKA (reference sequence). This CDR3 contains 17 residues. Deletions cut 3 bases from V and 0 bases from J, with 19 bases between. The DNA for the CDR3 is TGCAGTGCTAGCACCCCTTTGGCGGGACCTAGCACAGATACGCAGTATTTT. This translates into CSASTPLAGPSTDTQYF.

In this sample, this clonotype turned up many times. This chain joins TRBV12-3 or TRBV12-4 and TRBJ2-5, with TRBD2 identical over 11 bases. V shed 4 bases, J shed 5 bases, and the junction held 9 bases outside the gene matches. This CDR3 has 16 amino acids. CDR3 sequence reads: CASSSRTSGGWETQYF. The CDR3 nucleotides read TGTGCCAGCAGTTCCCGAACTAGCGGGGGCTGGGAGACCCAGTACTTC.

V is TRBV10-3 and J is TRBJ1-1; weak D call: TRBD1 (5 bases). Deletions cut 6 bases from V and 3 bases from J, with 17 bases between. This CDR3 contains 15 residues. Germline CDR1 is ENHRY and CDR2 is SYGVKD. The CDR3 loop is CAISPGAGPDTEAFF. Written as DNA, the CDR3 is TGTGCCATCAGCCCCGGGGCGGGTCCCGACACTGAAGCTTTCTTT.

The V and J genes are TRBV20-1 and TRBJ2-1; 10 bases line up with TRBD2. Germline-derived CDR1 and CDR2 are DFQATT and SNEGSKA (reference sequence). The CDR3 consists of 16 residues. V gave up 6 bases and J gave up 6 bases; unmatched junction bases: 14. CDR3 DNA sequence: TGCAGTGCCCCAGGGTTACTAGCGGGGCTTAGCAATGAGCAGTTCTTC. Translating it yields CSAPGLLAGLSNEQFF.

At least ten counts were recorded for this clonotype. The chain joins TRBV7-2 to TRBJ2-7; D is undetermined. CDR1 is SGHTA, CDR2 FQGNSA, per germline. The CDR3 contains 13 residues. V was cut by 1 base and J by 6 bases, with 10 bases left in between. For the CDR3, the DNA is TGTGCCAGCAGCTTAGACCGCACAATCGAGCAGTACTTC. As protein: CASSLDRTIEQYF.

This clonotype has more than one count but fewer than ten. This chain connects TRBV5-1 to TRBJ1-3; D is possibly TRBD1 (5 bases). Germline V gene data show CDR1 as SGHRS and CDR2 as YFSETQ. This CDR3 comprises 15 residues. Trimming removed 2 bases at V and 0 bases at J, with 9 bases between. DNA of the CDR3: TGCGCCAGCAGCTTCGACAGCAGCTCTGGAAACACCATATATTTT. Encoded protein: CASSFDSSSGNTIYF.

The sample holds a few counts of this clonotype. The chain couples TRBV2 to TRBJ2-7, with 7 bases that match TRBD1. This CDR3 spans 14 amino acids. Germline loops: CDR1 SNHLY, CDR2 FYNNEI. V was pared by 8 bases and J by 1 base, with 8 bases of the junction left unmatched. CDR3 nucleotides: TGTGCCAGCCATAGACAGGGTTCGTCCTACGAGCAGTACTTC. Encoded protein: CASHRQGSSYEQYF. Drawing the rest from reference TRBV2 and TRBJ2-7, the complete variable domain is EPEVTQTPSHQVTQMGQEVILRCVPISNHLYFYWYRQILGQKVEFLVSFYNNEISEKSEIFDDQFSVERPDGSNFTLKIRSTKLEDSAMYFCASHRQGSSYEQYFGPGTRLTVT.

The rearrangement uses TRBV6-2 or TRBV6-3 and TRBJ1-3; the D is unclear. The V gene lost 8 bases and the J gene lost 0 bases, with 14 bases spanning the gap. CDR1 and CDR2 from the germline V gene are MNHEY and SVGEGT. The CDR3 is 15 residues long. The CDR3 reads CASVPDPNSGNTIYF. The CDR3, as DNA: TGTGCCAGCGTCCCCGACCCCAACTCTGGAAACACCATATATTTT.